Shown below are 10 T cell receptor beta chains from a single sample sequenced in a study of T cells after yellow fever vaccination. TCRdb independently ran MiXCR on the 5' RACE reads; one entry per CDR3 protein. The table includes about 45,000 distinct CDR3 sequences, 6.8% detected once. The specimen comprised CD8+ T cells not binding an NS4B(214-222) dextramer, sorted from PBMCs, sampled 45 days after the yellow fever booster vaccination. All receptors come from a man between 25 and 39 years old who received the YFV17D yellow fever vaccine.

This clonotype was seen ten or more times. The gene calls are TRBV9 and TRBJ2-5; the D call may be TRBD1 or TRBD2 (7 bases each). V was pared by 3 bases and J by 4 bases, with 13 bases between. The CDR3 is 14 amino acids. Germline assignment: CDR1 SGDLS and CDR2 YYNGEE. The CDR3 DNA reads TGTGCCAGCAGCGCCCCAGGGGGGGCAGAGACCCAGTACTTC. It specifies CASSAPGGAETQYF.

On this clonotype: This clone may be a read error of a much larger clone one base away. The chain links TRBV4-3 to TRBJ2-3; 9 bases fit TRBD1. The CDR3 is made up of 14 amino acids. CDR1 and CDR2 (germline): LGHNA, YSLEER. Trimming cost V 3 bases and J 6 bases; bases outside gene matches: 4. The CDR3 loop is CASSQTGGSDTQYF. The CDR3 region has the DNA TGCGCCAGCAGCCAGACAGGGGGGAGCGATACGCAGTATTTT.

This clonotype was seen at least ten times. Written as DNA, the CDR3 is TGTGCCAGCAGTTACGAGACAATCTCTGGCTACACCTTC. This encodes CASSYETISGYTF. The chain has TRBV6-2 or TRBV6-3 and TRBJ1-2; no clear D gene. CDR1 and CDR2 from the germline V gene are MNHEY and SVGEGT. The V gene lost 2 bases and the J gene lost 7 bases, with 11 bases spanning the gap. CDR3 size: 13 residues.

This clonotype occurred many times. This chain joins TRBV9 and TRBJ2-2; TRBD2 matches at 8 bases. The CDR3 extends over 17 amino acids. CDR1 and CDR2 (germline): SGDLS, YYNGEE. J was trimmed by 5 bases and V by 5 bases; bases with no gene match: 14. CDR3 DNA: TGTGCCAGCAGGCCGACTAGCGCCAAACTCATGACCGGGGAGCTGTTTTTT. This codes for CASRPTSAKLMTGELFF.

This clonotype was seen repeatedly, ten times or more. CDR3 protein: CASSQGQALYEQYF. CDR3 sequence (DNA): TGCGCCAGCAGCCAAGGGCAGGCCCTCTACGAGCAGTACTTC. The chain carries TRBV4-1 and TRBJ2-7; no reliable D call. The germline V and J ends were trimmed by 1 base and 3 bases, with 10 bases remaining between them. The CDR3 runs to 14 residues. CDR1 and CDR2 (germline): MGHRA, YSYEKL.

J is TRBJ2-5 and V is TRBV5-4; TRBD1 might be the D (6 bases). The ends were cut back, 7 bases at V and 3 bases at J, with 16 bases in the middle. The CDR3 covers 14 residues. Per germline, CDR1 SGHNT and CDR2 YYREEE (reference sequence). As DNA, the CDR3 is TGTGCCAGCGCCGACAAACAGGGTGAAGAGACCCAGTACTTC. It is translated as CASADKQGEETQYF.

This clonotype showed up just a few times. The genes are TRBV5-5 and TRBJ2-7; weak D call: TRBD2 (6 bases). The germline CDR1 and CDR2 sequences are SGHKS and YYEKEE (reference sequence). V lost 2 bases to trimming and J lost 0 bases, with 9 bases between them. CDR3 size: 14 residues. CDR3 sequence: CASSLGGDSYEQYF. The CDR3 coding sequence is TGTGCCAGCAGCTTAGGAGGGGACTCCTACGAGCAGTACTTC.

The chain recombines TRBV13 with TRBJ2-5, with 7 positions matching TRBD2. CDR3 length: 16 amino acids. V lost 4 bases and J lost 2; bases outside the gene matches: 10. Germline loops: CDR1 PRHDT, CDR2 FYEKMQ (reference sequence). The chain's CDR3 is CASSSSGGSLQETQYF. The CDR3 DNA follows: TGTGCCAGCAGCTCATCTGGCGGGAGTTTACAAGAGACCCAGTACTTC. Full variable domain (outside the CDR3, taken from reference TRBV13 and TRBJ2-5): AAGVIQSPRHLIKEKRETATLKCYPIPRHDTVYWYQQGPGQDPQFLISFYEKMQSDKGSIPDRFSAQQFSDYHSELNMSSLELGDSALYFCASSSSGGSLQETQYFGPGTRLLVL.

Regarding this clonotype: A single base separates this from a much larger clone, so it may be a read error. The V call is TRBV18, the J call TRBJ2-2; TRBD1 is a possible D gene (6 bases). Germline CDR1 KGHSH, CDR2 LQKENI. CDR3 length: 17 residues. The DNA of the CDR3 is TGTGCCAGCGCACCTGGGACACCCATCGAGTTCAGCGGGGAGCTGTTTTTT. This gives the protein CASAPGTPIEFSGELFF.

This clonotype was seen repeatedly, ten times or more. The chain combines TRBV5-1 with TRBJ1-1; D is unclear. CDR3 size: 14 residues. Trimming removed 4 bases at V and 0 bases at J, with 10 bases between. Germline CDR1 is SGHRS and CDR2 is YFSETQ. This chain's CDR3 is CASSETGMNTEAFF. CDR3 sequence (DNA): TGCGCCAGCAGCGAGACGGGCATGAACACTGAAGCTTTCTTT.